These 7 T cell receptor beta chains came from one sample sequenced in a study of blood T cell repertoires in COVID-19. Generated by immunoSEQ multiplex PCR, the TCRdb table keeps only in-frame clones and is missing some. The table includes over 250,000 clones, roughly 86% detected once. Material: PBMCs or T cells enriched from blood (not recorded which). Receptor source: a woman between 25 and 40 years old who had recovered from COVID-19.

The sample holds a few counts of this clone. CDR3 in DNA: TGTGCCAGCAGTCCTACAACGACAGGGACCGAAGCTTTCTTT. This translates into CASSPTTTGTEAFF. The gene calls are TRBV27 and TRBJ1-1; 7 nucleotides match TRBD1. Germline V gives CDR1 MNHEY, CDR2 SMNVEV (reference sequence). V shed 5 bases, J shed 8 bases, and the junction held 11 bases outside the gene matches. The CDR3 totals 14 residues.

The chain carries TRBV11-2 and TRBJ1-3; 7 positions agree with TRBD1. This CDR3 is built from 16 residues. Germline V gives CDR1 SGHAT, CDR2 FQNNGV. V was clipped by 5 bases and J by 2 bases; unmatched bases: 9. The CDR3 loop is CASSTISRGPGNTIYF. The DNA for the CDR3 is TGTGCCAGCAGCACCATTTCGAGGGGGCCTGGAAACACCATATATTTT.

V gene TRBV10-3 combines with J gene TRBJ1-2, with 7 bases lining up with TRBD1. The length of the CDR3 is 11 residues. The V segment lost 7 bases and the J segment 7 bases; nucleotides outside the gene matches: 3. Per germline, CDR1 ENHRY and CDR2 SYGVKD. The CDR3 is CAITGGAGYTF. The CDR3 DNA reads TGTGCCATCACAGGGGGAGCTGGCTACACCTTC.

The count of this clone is one. The chain links TRBV20-1 to TRBJ2-7; no reliable D call. This CDR3 spans 10 amino acids. V gave up 0 bases and J gave up 7 bases, with 4 bases separating them. In germline, CDR1 is DFQATT, CDR2 SNEGSKA (reference sequence). The CDR3 loop reads CSARDYEQYF. The CDR3 nucleotides are TGCAGTGCTAGAGATTATGAGCAGTACTTC.

The chain is built from TRBV19 and TRBJ1-3, with D possibly being TRBD1 (5 bases). This CDR3 has 15 amino acids. Trimming removed 6 bases from V and 0 bases from J, with 12 bases in between. The germline V gene has CDR1 LNHDA and CDR2 SQIVND (reference sequence). The CDR3 DNA sequence: TGTGCCAGTAGCCAGACAGCCCTCTCTGGAAACACCATATATTTT. This gives the protein CASSQTALSGNTIYF. Together with reference TRBV19 and TRBJ1-3, the CDR3 gives the full variable domain: DGGITQSPKYLFRKEGQNVTLSCEQNLNHDAMYWYRQDPGQGLRLIYYSQIVNDFQKGDIAEGYSVSREKKESFPLTVTSAQKNPTAFYLCASSQTALSGNTIYFGEGSWLTVV.

The chain recombines TRBV4-1 with TRBJ1-1, with D tentatively TRBD1 (6 bases). Germline V gives CDR1 MGHRA, CDR2 YSYEKL. V dropped 1 base and J dropped 1 base, with 13 bases sitting between them. CDR3 length: 16 amino acids. CDR3 in DNA: TGCGCCAGCAGCCAAGTTTTAGGGGGGGGGAACACTGAAGCTTTCTTT. It specifies CASSQVLGGGNTEAFF.

The chain employs TRBV6-1 and TRBJ2-7; 11 bases fit TRBD2. V gave up 2 bases and J gave up 5 bases; unmatched junction bases: 8. CDR1 and CDR2 from the germline V gene are MNHNS and SASEGT. CDR3 length equals 16 residues. CDR3 sequence: CASSEHPASGGNEQYF. Here the CDR3 DNA reads TGTGCCAGCAGTGAACACCCTGCTAGCGGGGGGAACGAGCAGTACTTC.